This TCR beta chain was sequenced for a study of cytomegalovirus exposure and HLA in healthy donors. The study's findings and limits: CMV antigen specificity was confirmed in vitro for a few CMV-associated chains. The authors later found most CMV-associated TCR beta chains appeared HLA-restricted. An Asian-associated ancestry cluster reportedly showed fewer N-insertions than the approximately 700-donor mean in a later analysis.

Donors sampled were nominally healthy, though unrecorded immune exposures were likely. Remarks on this clone: Its antigen is currently unknown.

CDR3 length equals 14 residues. CDR1 and CDR2 (germline): LNHDA, SQIVND (reference sequence). The ends were cut back, 3 bases at V and 5 bases at J, with 13 bases in the middle. Both 60 Vbeta primers and 13 Jbeta primers went into the PCR. Measured with immunoSEQ multiplex PCR; TCRdb has only the in-frame clones, and not every one. The sample includes about 150,000 clones, over 70% seen only once; the top ten take 1.4% to 1.5%. This rearrangement joins TRBV19 to TRBJ2-5, with D perhaps TRBD2 (6 bases). This clonotype was sampled from a woman aged 30 to 39 in good health and CMV-seropositive. Sequencing was performed on PBMCs. CDR3 sequence reads: CASSIQGGGETQYF. The CDR3 DNA reads as TGTGCCAGTAGTATTCAGGGAGGAGGGGAGACCCAGTACTTC.